This T cell receptor (beta chain) emerged from a study of regulatory T cells in long-lasting Graves disease. Study results and limitations: Persistent disease preferred TRBV28, TRBJ1-2 and TRBJ2-5.

Time point defined: newly diagnosed GD, antithyroid drugs for less than 3 months. The TCR library was made from RNA that had been extracted from PBMCs in TRIzol. Many counts were recorded for this clonotype. Its antigen is currently unknown. The V and J ends lost 8 bases and 3 bases, in that order; junction bases with no gene match: 8. The CDR3 extends over 15 amino acids. The V gene's germline CDR1 is LGHDT and CDR2 YNNKEL (reference sequence). The authors built TCR beta libraries using iRepertoire HTBI primers and Arm-PCR of CDR3 regions. TCRdb reprocessed the multiplex PCR reads with MiXCR, giving one entry per CDR3 protein. This sample has hundreds of thousands of distinct CDR3 sequences, with about 15% found just once. These data are also associated with another study on T cells in Graves' hyperthyroidism and ophthalmopathy.

The chain couples TRBV3-1 to TRBJ1-3; 9 bases are a match to TRBD1. The starting material was peripheral blood mononuclear cells (PBMCs), obtained at new diagnosis, from a patient treated with antithyroid drugs. The clonotype comes from a woman aged 40 to 65 with Graves disease. The CDR3: CASGETTGGGNTIYF. The CDR3, as DNA: TGTGCCAGCGGGGAGACGACAGGGGGTGGAAACACCATATATTTT. Complete variable domain (other parts from reference TRBV3-1 and TRBJ1-3): DTAVSQTPKYLVTQMGNDKSIKCEQNLGHDTMYWYKQDSKKFLKIMFSYNNKELIINETVPNRFSPKSPDKAHLNLHINSLELGDSAVYFCASGETTGGGNTIYFGEGSWLTVV.